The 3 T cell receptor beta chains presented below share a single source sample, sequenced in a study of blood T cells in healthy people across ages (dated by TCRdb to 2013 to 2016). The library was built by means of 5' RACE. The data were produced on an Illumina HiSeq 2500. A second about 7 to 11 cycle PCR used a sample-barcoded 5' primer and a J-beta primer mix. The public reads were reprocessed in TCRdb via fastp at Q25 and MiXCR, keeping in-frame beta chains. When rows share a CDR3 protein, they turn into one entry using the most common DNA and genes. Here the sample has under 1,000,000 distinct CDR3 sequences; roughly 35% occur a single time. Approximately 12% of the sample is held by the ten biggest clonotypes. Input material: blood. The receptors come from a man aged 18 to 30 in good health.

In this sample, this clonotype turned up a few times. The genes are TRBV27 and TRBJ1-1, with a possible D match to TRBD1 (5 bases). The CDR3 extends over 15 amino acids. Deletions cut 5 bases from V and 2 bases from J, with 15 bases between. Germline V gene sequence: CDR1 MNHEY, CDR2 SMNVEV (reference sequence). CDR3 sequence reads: CASSTRGRKNTEAFF. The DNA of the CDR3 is TGTGCCAGCAGTACGAGGGGACGGAAAAACACTGAAGCTTTCTTT.

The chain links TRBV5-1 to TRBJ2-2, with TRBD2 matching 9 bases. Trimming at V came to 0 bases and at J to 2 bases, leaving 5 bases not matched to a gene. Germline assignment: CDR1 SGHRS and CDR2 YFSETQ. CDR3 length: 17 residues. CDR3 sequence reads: CASSLAGTSRNTGELFF. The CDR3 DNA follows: TGCGCCAGCAGCTTGGCCGGGACTAGCCGTAACACCGGGGAGCTGTTTTTT.

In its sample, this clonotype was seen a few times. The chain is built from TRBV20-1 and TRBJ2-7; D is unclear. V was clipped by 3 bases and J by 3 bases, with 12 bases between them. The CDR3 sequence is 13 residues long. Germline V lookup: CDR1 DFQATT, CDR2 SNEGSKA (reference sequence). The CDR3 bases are TGCAGTGCTAGCGCACCCGTCCTCTACGAGCAGTACTTC. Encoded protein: CSASAPVLYEQYF.